This T cell receptor (beta chain) was retrieved from a study of PD-1 blockade in mismatch repair-deficient tumors. Findings of the study overall: Tumor-resident clones, often absent from pretreatment blood, expanded after pembrolizumab and then contracted.

This CDR3 is built from 16 residues. Mismatch repair deficiency was confirmed in all patients, by PCR or immunohistochemistry. TCR sequencing covered a few patients who responded to pembrolizumab. Details on this clone: Its antigen remains unidentified.

Clones were read by immunoSEQ multiplex PCR, and TCRdb kept only the in-frame ones, dropping some. The sample shows roughly 53,000 clones, around 80% of them seen only once. The rearrangement links TRBV21-1 to TRBJ2-1; the D call of TRBD2 is as the table states it, not checked on the DNA. TRBV21-1 is tagged as a pseudogene. The source was peripheral blood, collected 4 weeks after starting pembrolizumab. The receptor's source is an adult with mismatch repair-deficient cancer. The CDR3 here is CASSKLTSGYYNEQFF. As DNA, the CDR3 is TGTGCCAGCAGCAAATTAACTAGCGGGTACTACAATGAGCAGTTCTTC.